Presented here are 11 T cell receptor beta chains from one specimen sequenced in a study of tumor-infiltrating lymphocytes in primary liver carcinoma (dated by TCRdb to the late 2010s). TCRdb lists the instrument as Illumina HiSeq 2500. TCRbeta-specific cDNA was reverse-transcribed from 500 ng total RNA using a constant-region primer and ProtoScript II reverse transcriptase. TCRbeta libraries were built with three nested multiplex PCR rounds, a slightly modified ARM-PCR procedure. Each of the first two PCR rounds ran for approximately 11 cycles using multiplex TRBV1-TRBV30 forward primers together with a Cbeta reverse primer. The public reads were quality trimmed at Q25 with fastp and then assembled into clones with MiXCR by TCRdb, keeping productive beta chains. Identical CDR3 proteins give one entry, which carries the most common genes and DNA. Recorded for this sample are about 210,000 distinct CDR3 sequences; about 85% of them occurred a single time. The top ten hold 15% to 20% of the sample.

Without any cell sorting, total RNA and DNA were extracted together from about 20-30 mg of bulk tissue using the AllPrep DNA/RNA mini kit. What was sequenced was tumor tissue from primary liver carcinoma. Receptors were obtained from a man aged 35-49 years with primary liver carcinoma and hepatitis B virus infection.

On this clonotype: At one end the junction does not follow the germline gene, possibly because of a read error. The chain recombines TRBV11-1 with TRBJ2-4, with a weak D call TRBD2 (6 bases). CDR1 SGHAT and CDR2 FQDESV come from the germline V gene (reference sequence). The CDR3 totals 17 residues. DNA of the CDR3: TGTGCCAGCAGCATTCCCGGGACCGGCGGGACCAAAAACATTCAATACTTC. This sequence encodes CASSIPGTGGTKNIQYF.

In regard to this clonotype: A single base separates this from a much larger clone, so it may be a read error. The J gene is TRBJ2-7, the V gene TRBV7-8; no clear D. CDR3 length equals 13 residues. In germline, CDR1 is SGHVS, CDR2 FQNEAQ. The V gene lost 5 bases and the J gene lost 3 bases, with 11 bases spanning the gap. In DNA, the CDR3 is TGTGCCAGCAGCCCGACTGATTACTACGAGCAGTACTTC. It specifies CASSPTDYYEQYF.

There are a few counts of this clonotype. Germline is not matched at one junction end, which may reflect a read error. The chain uses TRBV11-1 and TRBJ2-1, with D perhaps TRBD1 or TRBD2 (5 bases each). CDR1 SGHAT and CDR2 FQDESV come from the germline V gene (reference sequence). CDR3 size: 15 residues. This CDR3 reads CASSFQGPLGNEQFF. The CDR3 DNA reads TGTGCTAGCAGTTTCCAGGGACCGCTGGGCAATGAGCAGTTCTTC. The full variable domain, in which reference TRBV11-1 and TRBJ2-1 provide the parts outside the CDR3, is EAEVAQSPRYKITEKSQAVAFWCDPISGHATLYWYRQILGQGPELLVQFQDESVVDDSQLPKDRFSAERLKGVDSTLKIQPAELGDSAMYLCASSFQGPLGNEQFFGPGTRLTVL.

This clonotype rates as medium-sized. The chain carries TRBV11-1 and TRBJ2-7, with unresolved D. This CDR3 comprises 13 residues. V was trimmed by 5 bases and J by 3 bases, leaving 11 bases between them. CDR1 and CDR2 (germline): SGHAT, FQDESV (reference sequence). As DNA, the CDR3 is TGTGCCAGCAGCCCGCGTTCGGGCTACGAGCAGTACTTC. It codes for CASSPRSGYEQYF. Based on the CDR3 plus reference TRBV11-1 and TRBJ2-7, the full variable domain is EAEVAQSPRYKITEKSQAVAFWCDPISGHATLYWYRQILGQGPELLVQFQDESVVDDSQLPKDRFSAERLKGVDSTLKIQPAELGDSAMYLCASSPRSGYEQYFGPGTRLTVT.

About this clonotype: The junction shows a germline mismatch at one end, possibly a read error. The genes are TRBV29-1 and TRBJ2-5; D remains ambiguous. Germline V gene data show CDR1 as SQVTM and CDR2 as ANQGSEA. The CDR3 has 15 residues. The CDR3 DNA sequence: TGCAGCGTTGAAGCGGTCAGTGGGCGAGCAGAGACACAGTACTTC. Protein sequence: CSVEAVSGRAETQYF.

Turning to this clonotype: A junction boundary mismatches the germline segment, possibly from a read error. The rearrangement uses TRBV29-1 and TRBJ2-5; unclear D gene. This CDR3 has 12 amino acids. In germline, CDR1 is SQVTM, CDR2 ANQGSEA. The CDR3 reads CNVVVSSETQYF. The CDR3 nucleotides read TGCAACGTTGTGGTGAGTTCAGAGACCCAGTACTTC. Filled out from reference TRBV29-1 and TRBJ2-5, the complete variable domain reads SAVISQKPSRDICQRGTSLTIQCQVDSQVTMMFWYRQQPGQSLTLIATANQGSEATYESGFVIDKFPISRPNLTFSTLTVSNMSPEDSSIYLCNVVVSSETQYFGPGTRLLVL.

On this clonotype itself: One end of the junction is discordant with germline, which a read error may explain. The chain is built from TRBV5-1 and TRBJ2-1, with D hard to call. Looked up from germline, CDR1 is SGHRS and CDR2 is YFSETQ. The CDR3 loop spans 15 amino acids. The CDR3 loop reads CTSSTDVQSYNEQSF. CDR3 bases: TGCACCAGCAGCACGGACGTTCAATCCTACAATGAGCAGTCCTTC.

A remark on this clonotype: At one end, the junction sequence differs from germline, possibly due to a read error. The chain has TRBV14 and TRBJ2-3, with unresolved D. CDR3 length: 13 residues. Germline CDR1 reads SGHDN; CDR2 reads FVKESK. DNA for the CDR3: TGTGCCAGTAGCCTACGCAGGTCAGATACGCAGTATTTT. This translates into CASSLRRSDTQYF.

Note on this clonotype: This is likely a read error, given that the CDR3 carries no conserved phenylalanine or tryptophan at its end. V usage is TRBV6-1 and J usage is TRBJ2-3; D possibly corresponds to TRBD2 (5 bases). The CDR3 contains 16 residues. Trimming removed 7 bases from V and 0 bases from J, with 17 bases in between. Germline V gene sequence: CDR1 MNHNS, CDR2 SASEGT. DNA for the CDR3: TGTGCCAGCATCGAACTAGAGGGAGTTAGCACAGATACGCAGTATTAT. Translated, it gives CASIELEGVSTDTQYY.

Notes on this clonotype: Compared with germline, one end of the junction differs, possibly owing to a read error. The chain combines TRBV2 with TRBJ2-2, with D perhaps matching TRBD2 (5 bases). The CDR3 loop spans 13 amino acids. Germline assignment: CDR1 SNHLY and CDR2 FYNNEI. The CDR3 region has the DNA TGTGCCAGCAGTGAATCGCAGGCCGGGGAGTTGTTTTTT. It specifies CASSESQAGELFF.

Turning to this clonotype: A much larger clonotype is one base distant, so this may be a read error. V gene TRBV5-1 combines with J gene TRBJ2-5; 7 bases line up with TRBD2. The CDR3 has 14 residues. V was clipped by 4 bases and J by 5 bases; unmatched bases: 8. The V gene's germline CDR1 is SGHRS and CDR2 YFSETQ. The CDR3 sequence: CASSAAAGVETQYF. The CDR3 DNA is TGCGCCAGCAGCGCAGCGGCGGGAGTTGAGACCCAGTACTTC.